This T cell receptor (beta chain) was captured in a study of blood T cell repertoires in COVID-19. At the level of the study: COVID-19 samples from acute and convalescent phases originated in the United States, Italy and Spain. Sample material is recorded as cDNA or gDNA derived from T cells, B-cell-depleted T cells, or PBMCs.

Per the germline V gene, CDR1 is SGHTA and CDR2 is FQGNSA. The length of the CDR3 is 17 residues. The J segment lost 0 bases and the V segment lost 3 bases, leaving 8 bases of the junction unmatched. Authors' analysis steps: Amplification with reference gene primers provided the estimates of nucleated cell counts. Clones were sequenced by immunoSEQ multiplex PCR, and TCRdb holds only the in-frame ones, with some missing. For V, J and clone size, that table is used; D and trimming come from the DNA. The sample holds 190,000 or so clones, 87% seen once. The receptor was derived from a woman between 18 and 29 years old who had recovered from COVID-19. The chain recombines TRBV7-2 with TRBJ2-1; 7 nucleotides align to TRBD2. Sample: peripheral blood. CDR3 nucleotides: TGTGCCAGCAGCTTTTCTAGCGGCTACAGCTCCTACAATGAGCAGTTCTTC. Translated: CASSFSSGYSSYNEQFF. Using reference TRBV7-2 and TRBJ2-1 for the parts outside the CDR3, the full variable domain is GAGVSQSPSNKVTEKGKDVELRCDPISGHTALYWYRQSLGQGLEFLIYFQGNSAPDKSGLPSDRFSAERTGGSVSTLTIQRTQQEDSAVYLCASSFSSGYSSYNEQFFGPGTRLTVL.